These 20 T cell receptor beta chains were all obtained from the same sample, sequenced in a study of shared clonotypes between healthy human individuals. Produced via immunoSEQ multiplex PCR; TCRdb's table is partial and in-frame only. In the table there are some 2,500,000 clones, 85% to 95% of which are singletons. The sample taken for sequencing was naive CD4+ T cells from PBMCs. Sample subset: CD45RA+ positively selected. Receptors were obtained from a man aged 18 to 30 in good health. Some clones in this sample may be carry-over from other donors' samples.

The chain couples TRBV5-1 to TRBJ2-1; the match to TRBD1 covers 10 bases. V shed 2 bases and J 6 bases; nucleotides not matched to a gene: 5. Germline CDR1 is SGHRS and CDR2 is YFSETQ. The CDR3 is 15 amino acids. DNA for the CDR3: TGCGCCAGCAGCTTTACCGGACAGGGGGTCAATGAGCAGTTCTTC. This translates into CASSFTGQGVNEQFF.

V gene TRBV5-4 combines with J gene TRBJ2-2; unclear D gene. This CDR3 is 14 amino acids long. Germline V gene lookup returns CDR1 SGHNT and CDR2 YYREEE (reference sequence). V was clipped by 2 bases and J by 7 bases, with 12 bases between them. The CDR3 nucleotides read TGTGCCAGCAGCTTAGCCGCCTTCGGCGGGGAGCTGTTTTTT. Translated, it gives CASSLAAFGGELFF.

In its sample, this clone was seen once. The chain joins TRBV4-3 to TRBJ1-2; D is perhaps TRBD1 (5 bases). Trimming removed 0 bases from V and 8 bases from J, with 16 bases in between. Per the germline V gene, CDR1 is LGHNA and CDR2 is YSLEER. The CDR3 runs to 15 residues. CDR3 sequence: CASSQEGTGLGGYTF. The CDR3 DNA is TGCGCCAGCAGCCAAGAGGGTACAGGACTAGGCGGCTACACCTTC.

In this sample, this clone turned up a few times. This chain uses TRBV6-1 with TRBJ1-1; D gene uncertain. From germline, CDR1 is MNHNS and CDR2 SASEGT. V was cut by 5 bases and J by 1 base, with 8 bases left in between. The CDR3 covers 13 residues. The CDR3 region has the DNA TGTGCCAGCAGTAAACAAGCGAACACTGAAGCTTTCTTT. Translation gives CASSKQANTEAFF.

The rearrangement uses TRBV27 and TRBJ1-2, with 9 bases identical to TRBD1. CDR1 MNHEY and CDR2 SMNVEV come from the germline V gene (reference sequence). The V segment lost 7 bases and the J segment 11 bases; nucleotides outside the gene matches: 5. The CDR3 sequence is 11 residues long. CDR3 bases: TGTGCCAGCAAAAGACAGGGGGTTTACACCTTC. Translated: CASKRQGVYTF.

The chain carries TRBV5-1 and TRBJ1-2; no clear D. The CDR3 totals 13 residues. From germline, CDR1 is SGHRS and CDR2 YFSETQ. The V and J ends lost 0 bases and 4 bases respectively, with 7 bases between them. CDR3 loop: CASSLDLSYGYTF. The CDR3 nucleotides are TGCGCCAGCAGCTTGGATCTGAGCTATGGCTACACCTTC. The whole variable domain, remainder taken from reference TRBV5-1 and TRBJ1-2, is KAGVTQTPRYLIKTRGQQVTLSCSPISGHRSVSWYQQTPGQGLQFLFEYFSETQRNKGNFPGRFSGRQFSNSRSEMNVSTLELGDSALYLCASSLDLSYGYTFGSGTRLTVV.

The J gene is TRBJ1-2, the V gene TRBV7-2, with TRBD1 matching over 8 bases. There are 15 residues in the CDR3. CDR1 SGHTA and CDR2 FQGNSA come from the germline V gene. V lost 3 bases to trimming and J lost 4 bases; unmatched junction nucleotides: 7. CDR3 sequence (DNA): TGTGCCAGCAGCTTTCCAGGACAGGGAAGCTATGGCTACACCTTC. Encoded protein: CASSFPGQGSYGYTF.

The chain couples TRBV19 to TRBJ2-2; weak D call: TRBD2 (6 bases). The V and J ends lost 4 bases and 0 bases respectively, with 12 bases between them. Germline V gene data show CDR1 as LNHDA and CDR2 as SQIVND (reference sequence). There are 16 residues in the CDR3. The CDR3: CASSRRDSANTGELFF. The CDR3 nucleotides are TGTGCCAGTAGTAGGAGGGACTCAGCGAACACCGGGGAGCTGTTTTTT.

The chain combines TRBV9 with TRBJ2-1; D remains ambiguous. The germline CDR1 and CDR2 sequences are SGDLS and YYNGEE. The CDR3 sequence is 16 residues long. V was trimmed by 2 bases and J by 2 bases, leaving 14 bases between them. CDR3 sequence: CASSVDEGLPYNEQFF. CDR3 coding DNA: TGTGCCAGCAGCGTGGATGAAGGTCTCCCCTACAATGAGCAGTTCTTC.

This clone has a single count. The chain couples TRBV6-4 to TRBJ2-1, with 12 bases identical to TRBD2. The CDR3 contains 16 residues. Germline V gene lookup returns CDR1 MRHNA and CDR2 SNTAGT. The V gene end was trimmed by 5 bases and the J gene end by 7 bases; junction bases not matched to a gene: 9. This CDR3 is CASSSRGTSGWNEQFF. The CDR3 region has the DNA TGTGCCAGCAGTTCCCGGGGGACTAGCGGGTGGAATGAGCAGTTCTTC.

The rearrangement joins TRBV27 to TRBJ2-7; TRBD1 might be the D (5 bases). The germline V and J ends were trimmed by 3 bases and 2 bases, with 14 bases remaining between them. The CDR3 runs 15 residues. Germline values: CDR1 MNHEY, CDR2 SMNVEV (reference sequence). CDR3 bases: TGTGCCAGCAGTTTTCTCCAGGGTGGAGCCTACGAGCAGTACTTC. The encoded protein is CASSFLQGGAYEQYF.

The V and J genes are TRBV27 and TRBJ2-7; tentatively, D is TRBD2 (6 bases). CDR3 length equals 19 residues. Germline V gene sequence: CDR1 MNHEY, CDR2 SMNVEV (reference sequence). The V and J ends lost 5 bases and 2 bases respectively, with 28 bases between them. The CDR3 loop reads CASSPRFGGPGLPTYEQYF. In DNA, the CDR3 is TGTGCCAGCAGTCCTCGATTCGGGGGACCTGGGCTACCGACCTACGAGCAGTACTTC.

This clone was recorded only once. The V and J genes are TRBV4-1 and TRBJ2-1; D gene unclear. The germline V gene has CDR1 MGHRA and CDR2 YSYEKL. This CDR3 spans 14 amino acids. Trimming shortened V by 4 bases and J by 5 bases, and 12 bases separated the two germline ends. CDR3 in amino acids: CASSRLWVHNEQFF. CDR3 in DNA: TGCGCCAGCAGCCGGTTATGGGTACACAATGAGCAGTTCTTC.

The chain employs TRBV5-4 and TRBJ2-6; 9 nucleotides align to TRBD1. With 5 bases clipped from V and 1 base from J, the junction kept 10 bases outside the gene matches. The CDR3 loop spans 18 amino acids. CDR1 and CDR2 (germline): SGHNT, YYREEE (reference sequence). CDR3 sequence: CASRARDRVVSGANVLTF. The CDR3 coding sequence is TGTGCCAGCAGGGCCCGGGACAGGGTCGTGTCTGGGGCCAACGTCCTGACTTTC.

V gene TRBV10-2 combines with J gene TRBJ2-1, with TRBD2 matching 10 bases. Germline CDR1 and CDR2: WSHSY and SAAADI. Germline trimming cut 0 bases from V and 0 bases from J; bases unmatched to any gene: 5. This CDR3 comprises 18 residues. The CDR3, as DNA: TGCGCCAGCAGTGAGTCTGGGACTAGCGTAATCTCCTACAATGAGCAGTTCTTC. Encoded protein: CASSESGTSVISYNEQFF.

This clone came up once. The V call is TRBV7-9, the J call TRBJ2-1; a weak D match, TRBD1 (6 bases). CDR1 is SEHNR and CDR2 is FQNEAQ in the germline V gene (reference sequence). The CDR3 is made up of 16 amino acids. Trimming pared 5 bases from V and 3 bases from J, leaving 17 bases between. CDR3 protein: CASSLGLTGYYNEQFF. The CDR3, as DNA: TGTGCCAGCAGCCTAGGACTGACAGGCTACTACAATGAGCAGTTCTTC.

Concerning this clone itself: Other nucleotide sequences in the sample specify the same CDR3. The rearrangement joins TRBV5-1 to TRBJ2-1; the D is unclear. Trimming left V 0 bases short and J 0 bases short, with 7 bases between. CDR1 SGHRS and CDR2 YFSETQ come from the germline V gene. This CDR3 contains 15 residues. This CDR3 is CASSLGAGSYNEQFF. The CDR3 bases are TGCGCCAGCAGCTTGGGTGCCGGCTCCTACAATGAGCAGTTCTTC.

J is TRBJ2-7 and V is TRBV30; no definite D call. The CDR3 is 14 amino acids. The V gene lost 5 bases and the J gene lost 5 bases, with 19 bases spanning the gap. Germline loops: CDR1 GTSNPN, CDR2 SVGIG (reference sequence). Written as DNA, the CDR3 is TGTGCCTGGGCCCCCGACTTGGAGTCGGACGAGCAGTACTTC. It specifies CAWAPDLESDEQYF.

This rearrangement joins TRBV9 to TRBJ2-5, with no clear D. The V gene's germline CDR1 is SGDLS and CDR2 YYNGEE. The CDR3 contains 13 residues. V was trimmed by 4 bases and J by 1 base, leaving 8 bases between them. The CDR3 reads CASSSLPQETQYF. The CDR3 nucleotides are TGTGCCAGCAGCTCATTACCCCAAGAGACCCAGTACTTC. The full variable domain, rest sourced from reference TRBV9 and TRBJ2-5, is DSGVTQTPKHLITATGQRVTLRCSPRSGDLSVYWYQQSLDQGLQFLIQYYNGEERAKGNILERFSAQQFPDLHSELNLSSLELGDSALYFCASSSLPQETQYFGPGTRLLVL.

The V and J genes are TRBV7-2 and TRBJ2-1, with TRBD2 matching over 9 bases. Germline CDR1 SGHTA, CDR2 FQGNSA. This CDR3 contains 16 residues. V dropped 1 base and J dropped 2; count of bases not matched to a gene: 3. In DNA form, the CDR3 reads TGTGCCAGCAGCTTAGTTAGCGGGAGTCCCTACAATGAGCAGTTCTTC. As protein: CASSLVSGSPYNEQFF.